The sequence of this T cell receptor beta chain was determined in a study of identical twins (dated by TCRdb to 2016 to 2018). Regarding the research as a whole: The study deep-sequenced TCR alpha and beta repertoires from monozygotic twins, unrelated adults of various ages and cord blood to test whether fetal clonotypes persist. To rule out contamination, replicate twin experiments were performed at different times with different library preparation protocols. Results the study describes overall, beyond this receptor: Fewer insertions were carried by abundant cord blood beta clonotypes, a similar but weaker trend appeared in young adult naive repertoires, and no such trend appeared in memory repertoires. Conclusions relied on cross-sectional statistical analysis, since the same donors could not be followed over many years. In monozygotic twins, recombination models systematically underestimated out-of-frame TCR alpha sharing, but the models matched the sharing seen between unrelated individuals. Compared with coincidental sharing between unrelated individuals, out-of-frame TCR alpha sequences shared between twins showed an excess of sequences with low generation probability. Invariant T cells such as MAIT and iNKT could partly confound zero-insertion analyses, although diverse VJ usage argued against such confounding for most clonotypes. A weaker excess of twin sharing was found in beta out-of-frame sequences because the signal-to-noise ratio was lowered by fewer shared sequences.

CDR3 length: 14 amino acids, cysteine to phenylalanine. Only the CDR3 portion is preserved as DNA: 42 bases, with reading frame beginning at the first base. In the germline V gene, CDR1 corresponds to SNHLY and CDR2 to FYNNEI. Cut back by 7 bases and 0 bases, the V and J ends lie 11 bases apart. Worth noting for this clonotype: Its antigen remains unidentified. No per-base quality is available; no much larger clone lies one base away.

The library was obtained by 5' RACE. The instrument was an Illumina HiSeq 2000. A universal primer binding site was introduced by template switching, and a unique molecular identifier was present in the final cDNA, enabling accurate counting of TCR cDNA molecules. Specific primers in the conserved constant-segment region were used to synthesize first-strand cDNA for TCR alpha and beta chains. To control for contamination, each cDNA library was double barcoded with a SMART-Mk sample barcode plus Illumina barcodes. Two successive PCR steps introduced TruSeq adapter sequences along with Illumina sample barcodes. Sequencing of the TCR alpha and beta cDNA libraries was done on the Illumina HiSeq platform using custom primers. Per the original workflow: Unique molecular identifiers were extracted from raw reads with MiGEC, and CDR3 positions were determined with MiXCR. For each individual, recombination models were inferred using an EM algorithm with the repgenHMM and IGoR tools. Shared clonotype analysis was performed with the tcR package in R, normalizing sharing by the product of cloneset sizes. To study raw recombination without the effects of thymic and clonal selection, out-of-frame nonproductive sequences were analyzed. TCRdb handled the public reads itself, with Q25 trimming in fastp and clone calling in MiXCR, and kept productive beta chains. Identical CDR3 proteins give one entry, which carries the most common genes and DNA. V and J calls and clone size were set by TCRdb, not the authors. In all, the sample holds 500,000 or so distinct CDR3 sequences, and roughly an eighth of those were seen once. About 0.97% of the sample belongs to the ten largest clones.

All donors were healthy Caucasians. The twin cohort comprised three pairs of female monozygotic twins, all aged roughly 18 to 30 years. Positive isolation kits from Invitrogen were used to isolate CD4+ and CD8+ T cell populations. The same sample was also studied in work on yellow fever vaccine responses in identical twins. The second source states: The authors reported that the T cell response to vaccination in identical twins appeared partly convergent and partly personalized. In identical twins, the study followed T cell clones that responded to the vaccine with precision.

This receptor was obtained from a young woman in good health. Material for sequencing was CD4+ T cells sorted from blood. Recombination joined TRBV2 with TRBJ2-3; the D segment cannot be called with confidence. The CDR3 protein is CASKSTMSTDTQYF. The nucleotide sequence reads TGTGCCAGCAAGAGTACGATGAGCACAGATACGCAGTATTTT.